Listed below are T cell receptor beta chains from one sample, sequenced in a study of blood T cell repertoires in COVID-19. Data came from immunoSEQ multiplex PCR; TCRdb stores just in-frame clones and leaves some out. The table shows approximately 290,000 clones, with approximately 83% occurring only once. Sequenced sample: peripheral blood. Receptors were obtained from a person in their 70s with COVID-19, enrolled during active disease. The CDR3 runs from the conserved cysteine through the conserved F or W. Each record gives: D gene, V gene, clone size, J gene, CDR3 length, CDR3 DNA, CDR3 protein. A D gene is named only where the DNA matches it firmly. The size of a clone is reported for some rows only, either as once, few or many, or as a class for expanded clones.

d_gene: TRBD2; v_gene: TRBV11-2; abundance: -; j_gene: TRBJ2-7; len: 15; CDR3nt: TGTGCCAGCAGCTTCACAAGCGGGAGTCCCTACGAGCAGTACTTC; CDR3aa: CASSFTSGSPYEQYF
d_gene: -; v_gene: TRBV7-3; abundance: -; j_gene: TRBJ2-7; len: 14; CDR3nt: TGTGCCAGCAGCCCGATACCTAACTCCTACGAGCAGTACTTC; CDR3aa: CASSPIPNSYEQYF
d_gene: TRBD1; v_gene: TRBV7-3; abundance: -; j_gene: TRBJ2-3; len: 16; CDR3nt: TGTGCCAGCAGCTTACAGGGGGCTGGCAGCACAGATACGCAGTATTTT; CDR3aa: CASSLQGAGSTDTQYF
d_gene: -; v_gene: TRBV11-2; abundance: -; j_gene: TRBJ2-5; len: 14; CDR3nt: TGTGCCAGCAGCTTGGGGCGGGGCCAAGAGACCCAGTACTTC; CDR3aa: CASSLGRGQETQYF
d_gene: TRBD1; v_gene: TRBV2; abundance: -; j_gene: TRBJ1-2; len: 13; CDR3nt: TGTGCCAGCAGTGTTCTACAGGGGCATGGCTACACCTTC; CDR3aa: CASSVLQGHGYTF
d_gene: TRBD2; v_gene: TRBV13; abundance: -; j_gene: TRBJ2-1; len: 16; CDR3nt: TGTGCCAGCAGCTTAGAAGTGGCGGGAGTGGGCGATGAGCAGTTCTTC; CDR3aa: CASSLEVAGVGDEQFF
d_gene: TRBD2; v_gene: TRBV3-1/TRBV3-2; abundance: -; j_gene: TRBJ2-3; len: 16; CDR3nt: TGTGCCAGCAGCCAACTTAGCGGGAGTAGAACAGATACGCAGTATTTT; CDR3aa: CASSQLSGSRTDTQYF
d_gene: -; v_gene: TRBV23-1; abundance: -; j_gene: TRBJ2-4; len: 18; CDR3nt: TGCGCCAGCAGTAGCCGAAGCCCTCAACCCCTAGCCAAAAACATTCAGTACTTC; CDR3aa: CASSSRSPQPLAKNIQYF
d_gene: -; v_gene: TRBV27; abundance: -; j_gene: TRBJ2-7; len: 10; CDR3nt: TGTGCCAGCATTAATTACGAGCAGTACTTC; CDR3aa: CASINYEQYF
d_gene: -; v_gene: TRBV5-6; abundance: few; j_gene: TRBJ1-5; len: 14; CDR3nt: TGTGCCAGCAGCTTGGCGGGTTCGGCTCAGCCCCAGCATTTT; CDR3aa: CASSLAGSAQPQHF
d_gene: -; v_gene: TRBV19; abundance: once; j_gene: TRBJ2-2; len: 15; CDR3nt: TGTGCCAGTAGTATTGGCAGGATGAGCACCGGGGAGCTGTTTTTT; CDR3aa: CASSIGRMSTGELFF
d_gene: TRBD2; v_gene: TRBV7-7; abundance: -; j_gene: TRBJ2-3; len: 16; CDR3nt: TGTGCCAGCAGCTTAGTAGCGGGGGGCAACCCAGATACGCAGTATTTT; CDR3aa: CASSLVAGGNPDTQYF
d_gene: -; v_gene: TRBV7-2; abundance: -; j_gene: TRBJ2-7; len: 13; CDR3nt: TGTGCCAGCAGCCTCACCATGGGGCGGGAGCAGTACTTC; CDR3aa: CASSLTMGREQYF
d_gene: TRBD1; v_gene: TRBV11-1; abundance: -; j_gene: TRBJ1-1; len: 12; CDR3nt: TGTGCCAGCAGCCCCGACCGGGACAGTGCTTTCTTT; CDR3aa: CASSPDRDSAFF
d_gene: -; v_gene: TRBV7-3; abundance: once; j_gene: TRBJ1-1; len: 13; CDR3nt: TGTGCCAGCAGAGTGACAGCGAACACTGAAGCTTTCTTT; CDR3aa: CASRVTANTEAFF
d_gene: TRBD1; v_gene: TRBV25-1; abundance: -; j_gene: TRBJ2-5; len: 14; CDR3nt: TGTGCCAGCAGTGAATACGGGACAGAAGAGACCCAGTACTTC; CDR3aa: CASSEYGTEETQYF
d_gene: TRBD2; v_gene: TRBV7-2; abundance: -; j_gene: TRBJ2-5; len: 15; CDR3nt: TGTGCCAGCAGCTTCGCTAGCGGGGACGGAGAGACCCAGTACTTC; CDR3aa: CASSFASGDGETQYF
d_gene: -; v_gene: TRBV12-1; abundance: -; j_gene: TRBJ2-4; len: 16; CDR3nt: -; CDR3aa: CASSFASGSIKNIQYF
d_gene: TRBD2; v_gene: TRBV28; abundance: -; j_gene: TRBJ2-1; len: 15; CDR3nt: TGTGCCAGCAGGCAACTAGCGGGGGGTCGGAATGAGCAGTTCTTC; CDR3aa: CASRQLAGGRNEQFF
d_gene: TRBD2; v_gene: TRBV11-1; abundance: -; j_gene: TRBJ2-1; len: 16; CDR3nt: TGTGCCAGCAGCTTATTTGGCGGGAGGGCCTACAATGAGCAGTTCTTC; CDR3aa: CASSLFGGRAYNEQFF
d_gene: -; v_gene: TRBV6-4; abundance: -; j_gene: TRBJ2-2; len: 16; CDR3nt: TGTGCCAGCAGTGACTTAGAGGGGGCGAACACCGGGGAGCTGTTTTTT; CDR3aa: CASSDLEGANTGELFF
d_gene: -; v_gene: TRBV28; abundance: -; j_gene: TRBJ1-4; len: 17; CDR3nt: TGTGCCAGCAGCTCCCCGCTCCATGGACAAATGAATGAAAAACTGTTTTTT; CDR3aa: CASSSPLHGQMNEKLFF
d_gene: -; v_gene: TRBV7-2; abundance: -; j_gene: TRBJ1-5; len: 15; CDR3nt: TGTGCCAGCAGCCCCTACTCGGGAGGCAATCAGCCCCAGCATTTT; CDR3aa: CASSPYSGGNQPQHF
d_gene: TRBD2; v_gene: TRBV3-1/TRBV3-2; abundance: -; j_gene: TRBJ2-3; len: 15; CDR3nt: TGTGCCAGCAGTCGACGCAGCGGGGCAGCTGATACGCAGTATTTT; CDR3aa: CASSRRSGAADTQYF
d_gene: TRBD1; v_gene: TRBV7-2; abundance: -; j_gene: TRBJ1-2; len: 17; CDR3nt: TGTGCCAGCAGGAGTATGGGACAGCCCCCAATAAACTATGGCTACACCTTC; CDR3aa: CASRSMGQPPINYGYTF
d_gene: -; v_gene: TRBV7-9; abundance: -; j_gene: TRBJ1-4; len: 19; CDR3nt: TGTGCCAGCAGCTTGGGGCAGGCTCTTTCGGGTGGGCTGCTGGAAAAACTGTTTTTT; CDR3aa: CASSLGQALSGGLLEKLFF
d_gene: -; v_gene: TRBV19; abundance: -; j_gene: TRBJ2-5; len: 13; CDR3nt: TGTGCCAGTAGTATGGTTAGCCAAGAGACCCAGTACTTC; CDR3aa: CASSMVSQETQYF
d_gene: -; v_gene: TRBV11-2; abundance: -; j_gene: TRBJ1-1; len: 14; CDR3nt: TGTGCCAGCAGCTTAGTGTCGGTCAACACTGAAGCTTTCTTT; CDR3aa: CASSLVSVNTEAFF
d_gene: -; v_gene: TRBV6-5; abundance: once; j_gene: TRBJ1-1; len: 14; CDR3nt: TGTGCCAGCAGTTGGGGGACACTGAACACTGAAGCTTTCTTT; CDR3aa: CASSWGTLNTEAFF
d_gene: -; v_gene: TRBV28; abundance: -; j_gene: TRBJ2-3; len: 14; CDR3nt: TGTGCCAGCACTACGGCGGGGAGCACAGATACGCAGTATTTT; CDR3aa: CASTTAGSTDTQYF
d_gene: -; v_gene: TRBV12-3/TRBV12-4; abundance: -; j_gene: TRBJ2-7; len: 13; CDR3nt: TGTGCCAGCAGTTTAAGCCAAGCGGCCGAGCAGTACTTC; CDR3aa: CASSLSQAAEQYF
d_gene: TRBD2; v_gene: TRBV28; abundance: many; j_gene: TRBJ2-7; len: 20; CDR3nt: TGTGCCAGCAGTACCCTGCGGGAGGATTTAGGTAGGGCAGCTTTATACGAGCAGTACTTC; CDR3aa: CASSTLREDLGRAALYEQYF
d_gene: -; v_gene: TRBV7-4; abundance: -; j_gene: TRBJ1-4; len: 15; CDR3nt: TGTGCCAGCAGACACTCGGGGGAGGTCGTTGAAAAACTGTTTTTT; CDR3aa: CASRHSGEVVEKLFF
d_gene: -; v_gene: TRBV19; abundance: few; j_gene: TRBJ1-1; len: 14; CDR3nt: TGTGCCAGTAGTGTTGGGGCATCGAACACTGAAGCTTTCTTT; CDR3aa: CASSVGASNTEAFF
d_gene: -; v_gene: TRBV9; abundance: once; j_gene: TRBJ1-3; len: 14; CDR3nt: TGTGCCAGCAGCGTACAGGGGTTTGGAAACACCATATATTTT; CDR3aa: CASSVQGFGNTIYF
d_gene: TRBD1; v_gene: TRBV5-6; abundance: once; j_gene: TRBJ2-3; len: 16; CDR3nt: TGTGCCAGCAGCCAAGACAGGGACAGGGACACAGATACGCAGTATTTT; CDR3aa: CASSQDRDRDTDTQYF
d_gene: -; v_gene: TRBV5-4; abundance: -; j_gene: TRBJ1-2; len: 13; CDR3nt: TGTGCCAGCAGCCGTCACGGGGGAAATGGCTACACCTTC; CDR3aa: CASSRHGGNGYTF
d_gene: -; v_gene: TRBV29-1; abundance: -; j_gene: TRBJ1-2; len: 11; CDR3nt: TGCAGCGTACGGGAGGGCGATGGCTACACCTTC; CDR3aa: CSVREGDGYTF
d_gene: TRBD2; v_gene: TRBV11-2; abundance: -; j_gene: TRBJ2-7; len: 15; CDR3nt: TGTGCCAGCAGCTTCCGGGGGGGTATGGCCTACGAGCAGTACTTC; CDR3aa: CASSFRGGMAYEQYF
d_gene: -; v_gene: TRBV9; abundance: -; j_gene: TRBJ1-3; len: 15; CDR3nt: TGTGCCAGCAGCGTAGGGGCAGGGGCTGGAAACACCATATATTTT; CDR3aa: CASSVGAGAGNTIYF
d_gene: TRBD1; v_gene: TRBV10-3; abundance: -; j_gene: TRBJ1-4; len: 14; CDR3nt: TGTGCCATAAAGCCGGGACAGGATAATGAAAAACTGTTTTTT; CDR3aa: CAIKPGQDNEKLFF
d_gene: TRBD2; v_gene: TRBV30; abundance: -; j_gene: TRBJ2-3; len: 17; CDR3nt: TGTGCCTGGAGTGTACGGGGGGAGCTATTCCTCACAGATACGCAGTATTTT; CDR3aa: CAWSVRGELFLTDTQYF
d_gene: -; v_gene: TRBV4-3; abundance: -; j_gene: TRBJ2-7; len: 15; CDR3nt: TGCGCCAGCAGCCAAGTGATGTTCAGGCCCAACGAGCAGTACTTC; CDR3aa: CASSQVMFRPNEQYF
d_gene: -; v_gene: TRBV19; abundance: -; j_gene: TRBJ1-1; len: 14; CDR3nt: TGTGCCAGTAGTTCTGTTCTAGTGGGCACTGAAGCTTTCTTT; CDR3aa: CASSSVLVGTEAFF
d_gene: TRBD1; v_gene: TRBV2; abundance: -; j_gene: TRBJ1-2; len: 12; CDR3nt: TGTGCCAGCTCCGGGACAGGGAGTGGCTACACCTTC; CDR3aa: CASSGTGSGYTF
d_gene: -; v_gene: TRBV3-1/TRBV3-2; abundance: -; j_gene: TRBJ2-1; len: 15; CDR3nt: TGTGCCAGCAGCCAAGTAGGGGTGGGGTACAATGAGCAGTTCTTC; CDR3aa: CASSQVGVGYNEQFF